This TCR beta chain was captured by sequencing in a study of OX40 agonist ivuxolimab in advanced cancers. Study-level points and caveats: Low normalized T-cell clonal expansion was additionally recorded for some nonresponders. Expanded clones were, on average, more numerous among CD8+ T cells than CD4+.

Comments on this clone: Antigen specificity is unknown.

CDR1 and CDR2 (germline): SQVTM, ANQGSEA. Trimming cost V 7 bases and J 2 bases, with 11 bases left between them. The CDR3 length is 13 residues. Sequencing was performed with immunoSEQ multiplex PCR; in TCRdb, only in-frame clones are kept and a portion is missing. The data contain about 32,000 clones, about 89% of them singletons. This receptor was taken from an adult with an advanced solid tumor such as melanoma, head and neck, liver or kidney cancer. The chain has TRBV29-1 and TRBJ2-2; D call uncertain. The material sequenced was CD4+ or CD8+ T cells sorted from blood, taken in a trial of the OX40 agonist ivuxolimab. CDR3 bases: TGCAGCGGGGGATCAGAAAACACCGGGGAGCTGTTTTTT. Translating it yields CSGGSENTGELFF.